Here is one T cell receptor beta chain with its context. This sample was taken from a study of T cell responses to AZD1222 COVID-19 vaccine. J lost 0 bases, V lost 5 bases, and 6 bases had no gene match. The CDR3 is 16 residues long. CDR1 and CDR2 (germline): KGHDR, SFDVKD. Here immunoSEQ multiplex PCR was the method, and the copy in TCRdb shows in-frame clones only, minus some. The top ten clones hold about 9% of a sample with about 99,000 clones, 90% to 95% of them seen once. Here the sequenced sample was peripheral blood, taken 28 days after the second AZD1222 dose. The origin of this receptor is an adult who received the AZD1222 COVID-19 vaccine. V and J are TRBV24-1 and TRBJ1-5; TRBD1 matches at 7 bases. The CDR3 nucleotides read TGTGCCACCAGTGGTGACAGGGTGGATAGCAATCAGCCCCAGCATTTT. As protein: CATSGDRVDSNQPQHF.